This T cell receptor (beta chain) derives from a study of CD8+ T cells in alopecia areata. Turning to the study itself: Recipients were approximately 6-11-week-old female C3H/HeJ mice grafted with skin from roughly 6-12-month-old C3H/HeJ donors with spontaneous alopecia. The study's findings and limits: Greater clonality was observed in lesional scalp samples, especially alopecia totalis/universalis, versus normal scalp. Possibly as an HLA-related effect, TCR sharing across patients appeared less clear than in mice. Tissue-resident alphabeta T cells belonging to normal skin likewise get sequenced within scalp specimens.

CDR1 NSHNY and CDR2 SYGAGN come from the germline V gene. The CDR3 is made up of 16 amino acids. V gave up 2 bases and J gave up 0 bases, with 15 bases separating them. As the sequencing template, cDNA was produced by extracting RNA and reverse transcribing it. Some clones are missing from TCRdb's copy, which holds only in-frame ones; the method was immunoSEQ multiplex PCR. This repertoire holds 1,500 to 2,500 clones, and none appear only once. By sample share, this clone is medium-sized. Its specificity is unknown. The listed genes are named as in mouse. The CDR3 goes on 4 residues after the read ends, and that part is filled in from the germline J gene.

V gene TRBV13-1 combines with J gene TRBJ2-7; a possible D gene is TRBD2 (6 bases). The material sequenced was lesional skin. The receptor comes from a C3H/HeJ mouse with alopecia areata. MHC haplotype: H2-k. The covered CDR3 bases are TGTGCCAGCAGTGAGGATGACTGGTGGAGCTCCTAT. It specifies CASSEDDWWSSY. The CDR3 in its entirety is CASSEDDWWSSYEQYF.